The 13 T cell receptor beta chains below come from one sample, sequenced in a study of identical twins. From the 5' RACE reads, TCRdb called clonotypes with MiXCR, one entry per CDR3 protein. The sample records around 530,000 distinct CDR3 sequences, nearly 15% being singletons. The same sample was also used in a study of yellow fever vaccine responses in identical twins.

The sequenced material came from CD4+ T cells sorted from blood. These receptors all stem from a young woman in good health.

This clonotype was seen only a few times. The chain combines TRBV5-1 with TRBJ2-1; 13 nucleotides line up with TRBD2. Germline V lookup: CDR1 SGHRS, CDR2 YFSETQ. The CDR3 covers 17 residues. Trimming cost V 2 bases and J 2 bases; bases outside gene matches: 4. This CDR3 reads CASSLGLAGAPYNEQFF. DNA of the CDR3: TGCGCCAGCAGCTTAGGACTAGCGGGAGCTCCCTACAATGAGCAGTTCTTC.

This CDR3 is CASSLDALDTQYF. In nucleotides, the CDR3 is TGTGCCAGCAGCTTAGACGCGCTAGATACGCAGTATTTT. The chain couples TRBV7-9 to TRBJ2-3; no clear D. Per germline, CDR1 SEHNR and CDR2 FQNEAQ (reference sequence). The CDR3 is made up of 13 amino acids. Deletions cut 1 base from V and 5 bases from J, with 7 bases between.

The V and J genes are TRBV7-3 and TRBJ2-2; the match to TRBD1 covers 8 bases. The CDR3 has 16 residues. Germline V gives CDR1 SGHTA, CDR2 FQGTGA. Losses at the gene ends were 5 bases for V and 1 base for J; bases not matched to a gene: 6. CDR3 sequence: CASSRDRGRNTGELFF. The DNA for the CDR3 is TGTGCCAGCAGCAGAGACAGGGGCCGGAACACCGGGGAGCTGTTTTTT.

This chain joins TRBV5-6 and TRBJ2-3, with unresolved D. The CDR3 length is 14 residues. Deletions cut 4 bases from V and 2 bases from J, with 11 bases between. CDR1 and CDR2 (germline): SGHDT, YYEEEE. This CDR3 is CASSPRAITDTQYF. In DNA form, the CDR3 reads TGTGCCAGCAGCCCACGGGCGATCACAGATACGCAGTATTTT.

The CDR3 DNA sequence: TGTGCCAGCAGCTTTTTACCTCCAGGGGGGTCCTACAATGAGCAGTTCTTC. Its translation is CASSFLPPGGSYNEQFF. The chain uses TRBV11-2 and TRBJ2-1; possible D gene TRBD1, 7 bases. CDR3 length equals 17 residues. Germline CDR1 is SGHAT and CDR2 is FQNNGV. V dropped 3 bases and J dropped 1 base, with 16 bases sitting between them.

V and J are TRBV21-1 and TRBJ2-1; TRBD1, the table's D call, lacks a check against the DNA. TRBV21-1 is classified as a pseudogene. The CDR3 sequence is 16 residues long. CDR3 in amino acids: CASIKTQGRAYNEQFF. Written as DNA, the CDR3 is TGTGCCAGCATCAAGACACAGGGAAGGGCCTACAATGAGCAGTTCTTC.

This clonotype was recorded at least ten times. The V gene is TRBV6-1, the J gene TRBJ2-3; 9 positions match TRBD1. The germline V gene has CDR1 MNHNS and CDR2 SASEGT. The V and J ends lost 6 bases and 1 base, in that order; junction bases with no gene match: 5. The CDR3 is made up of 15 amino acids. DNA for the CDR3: TGTGCCAGCAGACCTAGGGACAGGGGCACAGATACGCAGTATTTT. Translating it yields CASRPRDRGTDTQYF.

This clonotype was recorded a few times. The CDR3 DNA reads TGTGCCAGCAGTTTGCGGCTAGCGGGAGGTGGGGAGACCCAGTACTTC. This translates into CASSLRLAGGGETQYF. V usage is TRBV12-3 or TRBV12-4 and J usage is TRBJ2-5; 11 nucleotides match TRBD2. The trim removed 3 bases at V and 5 bases at J, leaving 8 bases unmatched. This CDR3 comprises 16 residues.

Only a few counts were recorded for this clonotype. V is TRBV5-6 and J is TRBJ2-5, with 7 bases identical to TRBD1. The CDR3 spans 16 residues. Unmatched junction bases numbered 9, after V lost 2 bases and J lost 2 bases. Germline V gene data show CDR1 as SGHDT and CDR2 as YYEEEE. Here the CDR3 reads CASSFEQGEIQETQYF. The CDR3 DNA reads TGTGCCAGCAGCTTCGAGCAGGGGGAGATTCAAGAGACCCAGTACTTC. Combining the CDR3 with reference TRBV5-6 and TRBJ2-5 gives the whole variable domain DAGVTQSPTHLIKTRGQQVTLRCSPKSGHDTVSWYQQALGQGPQFIFQYYEEEERQRGNFPDRFSGHQFPNYSSELNVNALLLGDSALYLCASSFEQGEIQETQYFGPGTRLLVL.

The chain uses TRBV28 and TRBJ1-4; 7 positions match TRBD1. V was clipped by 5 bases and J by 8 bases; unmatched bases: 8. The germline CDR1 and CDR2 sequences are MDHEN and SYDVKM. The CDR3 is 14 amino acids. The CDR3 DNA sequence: TGTGCCAGCAGTGACCGGACAGGAAGAGAAAAACTGTTTTTT. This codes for CASSDRTGREKLFF.

The CDR3 sequence: CASRNGQGQGYTF. CDR3 nucleotide sequence: TGTGCCAGCAGGAACGGACAGGGACAAGGCTACACCTTC. This chain links TRBV11-3 with TRBJ1-2; 8 bases line up with TRBD1. CDR3 length: 13 residues. The trim removed 6 bases at V and 8 bases at J, leaving 8 bases unmatched. Germline CDR1 and CDR2: SGHNT and YENEEA.

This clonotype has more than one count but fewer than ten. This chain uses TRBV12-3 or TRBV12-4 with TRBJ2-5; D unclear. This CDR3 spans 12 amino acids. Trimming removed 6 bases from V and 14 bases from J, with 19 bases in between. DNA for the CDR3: TGTGCCAGCAGCCCGGCCAGCCAGAACCCCTACTTC. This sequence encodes CASSPASQNPYF.

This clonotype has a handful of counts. The CDR3 DNA sequence: TGTGCCAGCAGCCCGCTATTAACGGGACTAGCGCGAAATAACAATGAGCAGTTCTTC. This codes for CASSPLLTGLARNNNEQFF. V gene TRBV11-2 combines with J gene TRBJ2-1, with 10 nucleotides matching TRBD2. V shed 5 bases, J shed 5 bases, and the junction held 18 bases outside the gene matches. The germline gives CDR1 SGHAT, CDR2 FQNNGV. This CDR3 has 19 residues.